What follows describes a single TCR beta chain. Its antigen remains unidentified. This entry belongs to a study of T cell responses to AZD1222 COVID-19 vaccine. Whole-study results and caveats: It should be noted that donors were predominantly white British and more often female, and clonal diversity was possibly underestimated.

CDR3 length: 14 amino acids. Germline values: CDR1 MNHEY, CDR2 SVGAGI. V lost 6 bases and J 4 bases, leaving 12 bases between the germline ends. Generated by immunoSEQ multiplex PCR, the TCRdb table keeps only in-frame clones and is missing some. The sample has approximately 150,000 clones, approximately 89% seen once; the top ten hold about 3.4%. The genes are TRBV6-5 and TRBJ2-2; possibly TRBD1 for D (6 bases). Sequenced here: peripheral blood, sampled on day 0 of MenACWY control vaccination. The receptor's source is an adult in good health. The CDR3 coding sequence is TGTGCCAGCAGAATAACAGGGATCACCGGGGAGCTGTTTTTT. Protein sequence: CASRITGITGELFF.